In its sample, the clone carrying this T cell receptor (beta chain) was seen a few times. Its antigen is undetermined. This sample is drawn from a study of cytomegalovirus exposure and HLA in healthy donors. Across the whole study: Of the donors genotyped, a few hundred in all, 80% to 85% fell in the Caucasian-associated ancestry cluster. Study-level points and caveats: The study reported that TCR beta sequences accurately predicted HLA-A and HLA-B alleles in most subjects. In a later analysis, an Asian-associated ancestry cluster reportedly showed fewer N-insertions than the approximately 660-donor mean.

60 Vbeta and 13 Jbeta primers were used in PCR. Generated by immunoSEQ multiplex PCR, the TCRdb table keeps only in-frame clones and is missing some. The sample records some 120,000 clones, 55% to 75% being singletons. The sample comprised PBMCs. This sequence was found in a woman between 40 and 50 years old in good health and CMV-seropositive.

CDR3: CATSRDGQPTDTQYF. The CDR3 DNA follows: TGTGCCACCAGCAGAGATGGACAGCCCACAGATACGCAGTATTTT. This chain joins TRBV15 and TRBJ2-3; tentatively, D is TRBD1 (6 bases). The length of the CDR3 is 15 residues. Trimming pared 0 bases from V and 2 bases from J, leaving 9 bases between. Germline values: CDR1 LNHNV, CDR2 YYDKDF (reference sequence).